This TCR beta chain derives from a study of OX40 agonist ivuxolimab in advanced cancers. Clones were read by immunoSEQ multiplex PCR, and TCRdb kept only the in-frame ones, dropping some. The repertoire holds about 44,000 clones, with roughly 88% as singletons. Looked up from germline, CDR1 is SGHTA and CDR2 is FQGNSA. V lost 5 bases to trimming and J lost 4 bases; unmatched junction nucleotides: 8. The CDR3 is 15 residues long. The chain recombines TRBV7-2 with TRBJ1-2; 9 positions agree with TRBD1. Sample: CD4+ or CD8+ T cells sorted from blood, taken in a trial of the OX40 agonist ivuxolimab. The clonotype comes from an adult with an advanced solid tumor such as melanoma, head and neck, liver or kidney cancer. CDR3 DNA: TGTGCCAGCAGCGTACCAACAGGGGGCGCCTATGGCTACACCTTC. Its translation is CASSVPTGGAYGYTF.